Below are 31 T cell receptor beta chains sequenced from a single sample in a study of blood T cell repertoires in COVID-19. The repertoire was sequenced with immunoSEQ multiplex PCR; TCRdb's copy has only in-frame clones and lacks some. The sample contains 130,000 to 150,000 clones, about 84% of which appear only once. Sequencing used peripheral blood. The receptor set was obtained from a man between 60 and 75 years old with active or convalescent COVID-19.

The chain combines TRBV28 with TRBJ1-3; perhaps TRBD1 as D (5 bases). V lost 3 bases, J lost 0 bases, and 15 bases lay in between. Germline V gives CDR1 MDHEN, CDR2 SYDVKM. This CDR3 has 17 residues. CDR3 nucleotides: TGTGCCAGCAGTTTTGGGGCCGACTGGAGCTCTGGAAACACCATATATTTT. Translated: CASSFGADWSSGNTIYF.

V gene TRBV6-5 combines with J gene TRBJ2-1, with TRBD2 as a possible D gene (6 bases). This CDR3 has 16 amino acids. CDR1 MNHEY and CDR2 SVGAGI come from the germline V gene. Trimming took off 1 base at V and 1 base at J, with 11 bases between the two ends. The CDR3 bases are TGTGCCAGCAGTTACTATTTGGGGGGATCCTACAATGAGCAGTTCTTC. The encoded protein is CASSYYLGGSYNEQFF.

This rearrangement joins TRBV19 to TRBJ1-4; no definite D call. Germline V gene lookup returns CDR1 LNHDA and CDR2 SQIVND (reference sequence). The CDR3 totals 16 residues. The V and J ends lost 1 base and 6 bases respectively, with 15 bases between them. The CDR3 coding sequence is TGTGCCAGTAGTATAGCCGGCGGAGAGGCTTATGAAAAACTGTTTTTT. Its protein is CASSIAGGEAYEKLFF.

V and J are TRBV7-9 and TRBJ1-4; 9 bases map to TRBD1. The germline V gene has CDR1 SEHNR and CDR2 FQNEAQ (reference sequence). The CDR3 runs to 14 residues. V lost 4 bases and J lost 7; bases outside the gene matches: 4. In DNA form, the CDR3 reads TGTGCCAGCAGCTCGACAGGGGGGAGTGAAAAACTGTTTTTT. Encoded protein: CASSSTGGSEKLFF.

CDR3 nucleotides: TGTGCCAGCAGCTTCGGGAGGATAACAACTAATGAAAAACTGTTTTTT. Translation gives CASSFGRITTNEKLFF. V and J are TRBV11-2 and TRBJ1-4; D is unresolved. Deletions cut 3 bases from V and 0 bases from J, with 11 bases between. The CDR3 covers 16 residues. Looked up from germline, CDR1 is SGHAT and CDR2 is FQNNGV.

This chain uses TRBV7-7 with TRBJ2-2; TRBD2 matches at 9 bases. Losses at the gene ends were 4 bases for V and 4 bases for J; bases not matched to a gene: 4. This CDR3 contains 15 residues. The germline CDR1 and CDR2 sequences are SSHAT and FNYEAQ (reference sequence). The CDR3: CASSYSGSGTGELFF. CDR3 in DNA: TGTGCCAGCAGCTATAGCGGGAGTGGCACCGGGGAGCTGTTTTTT.

The chain carries TRBV7-3 and TRBJ2-3; 7 nucleotides line up with TRBD2. CDR1 is SGHTA, CDR2 FQGTGA, per germline. V gave up 5 bases and J gave up 8 bases; unmatched junction bases: 10. CDR3 length: 14 amino acids. The CDR3 DNA reads as TGTGCCAGCAGCCCCGGGATAGCGGGCGCTACGCAGTATTTT. Encoded protein: CASSPGIAGATQYF.

This chain links TRBV28 with TRBJ2-1; 9 nucleotides align to TRBD2. The germline CDR1 and CDR2 sequences are MDHEN and SYDVKM. Unmatched junction bases numbered 1, after V lost 2 bases and J lost 2 bases. CDR3 length: 15 residues. The CDR3 nucleotides are TGTGCCAGCAGTTTAGGGACTAGCACCTACAATGAGCAGTTCTTC. This codes for CASSLGTSTYNEQFF.

V gene TRBV7-2 combines with J gene TRBJ2-5; possibly TRBD1 for D (5 bases). The length of the CDR3 is 14 residues. V was cut by 4 bases and J by 2 bases, with 11 bases left in between. The germline V gene has CDR1 SGHTA and CDR2 FQGNSA. The CDR3 loop reads CASSSYAGQETQYF. CDR3 DNA sequence: TGTGCCAGCAGCTCATATGCAGGGCAAGAGACCCAGTACTTC.

V usage is TRBV21-1 and J usage is TRBJ2-1; no DNA check was done on the table's D call, TRBD2. TRBV21-1 is given as a pseudogene. The CDR3 spans 13 residues. CDR3: CATYFSSGNEQFF. Here the CDR3 DNA reads TGTGCCACCTATTTTAGCTCCGGTAATGAGCAGTTCTTC.

This chain uses TRBV18 with TRBJ2-5; D may be TRBD2 (5 bases). Germline V lookup: CDR1 KGHSH, CDR2 LQKENI. The CDR3 extends over 13 amino acids. V lost 3 bases, J lost 5 bases, and 10 bases lay in between. The CDR3 spells CASSPSSGETQYF. CDR3 nucleotide sequence: TGTGCCAGCTCACCCTCCTCGGGGGAGACCCAGTACTTC.

Here the CDR3 reads CASSLGEVHRSSYNEQFF. In DNA, the CDR3 is TGTGCCAGCAGCTTAGGAGAGGTCCACCGGAGCTCCTACAATGAGCAGTTCTTC. J is TRBJ2-1 and V is TRBV7-7; D remains unclear. Trimming took 1 base from V and 0 from J, leaving 16 bases between them. Germline V lookup: CDR1 SSHAT, CDR2 FNYEAQ (reference sequence). This CDR3 is 18 amino acids long.

The V call is TRBV7-9, the J call TRBJ2-1, with 8 positions matching TRBD2. Per germline, CDR1 SEHNR and CDR2 FQNEAQ (reference sequence). The J segment lost 8 bases and the V segment lost 3 bases, leaving 9 bases of the junction unmatched. The CDR3 is 15 residues long. The CDR3 here is CASSLARLARDEQFF. The CDR3 bases are TGTGCCAGCAGCTTGGCAAGACTAGCGAGGGATGAGCAGTTCTTC. The full variable domain, completed using reference TRBV7-9 and TRBJ2-1, is DTGVSQNPRHKITKRGQNVTFRCDPISEHNRLYWYRQTLGQGPEFLTYFQNEAQLEKSRLLSDRFSAERPKGSFSTLEIQRTEQGDSAMYLCASSLARLARDEQFFGPGTRLTVL.

This clone has a single count. V is TRBV5-1 and J is TRBJ2-2; 12 positions agree with TRBD2. The length of the CDR3 is 16 residues. Losses at the gene ends were 3 bases for V and 7 bases for J; bases not matched to a gene: 7. Germline-derived CDR1 and CDR2 are SGHRS and YFSETQ. The CDR3 spells CASSYLAGGPSGELFF. The CDR3 DNA is TGCGCCAGCAGCTATCTAGCGGGAGGGCCGAGCGGGGAGCTGTTTTTT.

The gene calls are TRBV30 and TRBJ2-7; 7 bases fit TRBD2. The CDR3 loop spans 12 amino acids. Germline V gene sequence: CDR1 GTSNPN, CDR2 SVGIG (reference sequence). J was trimmed by 4 bases and V by 2 bases; bases with no gene match: 2. The CDR3 sequence is CAWSNGGYEQYF. CDR3 nucleotide sequence: TGTGCCTGGAGTAACGGGGGGTACGAGCAGTACTTC.

The chain is built from TRBV5-8 and TRBJ1-5, with D perhaps TRBD1 (5 bases). From germline, CDR1 is SGHTS and CDR2 YDEGEE. Trimming removed 4 bases at V and 3 bases at J, with 14 bases between. The CDR3 consists of 15 residues. In nucleotides, the CDR3 is TGTGCCAGCAGCCCTTTCGGACATATCAATCAGCCCCAGCATTTT. Translating gives CASSPFGHINQPQHF.

The rearrangement uses TRBV5-5 and TRBJ2-7; 9 bases match TRBD2. The CDR3 is 15 residues long. The J segment lost 3 bases and the V segment lost 7 bases, leaving 11 bases of the junction unmatched. In germline, CDR1 is SGHKS, CDR2 YYEKEE (reference sequence). The CDR3: CASAQGGRVDYEQYF. DNA for the CDR3: TGTGCCAGCGCGCAAGGCGGGAGGGTGGACTACGAGCAGTACTTC. Full variable domain (rest looked up from reference TRBV5-5 and TRBJ2-7): DAGVTQSPTHLIKTRGQQVTLRCSPISGHKSVSWYQQVLGQGPQFIFQYYEKEERGRGNFPDRFSARQFPNYSSELNVNALLLGDSALYLCASAQGGRVDYEQYFGPGTRLTVT.

V and J are TRBV28 and TRBJ1-5; D not certain. CDR1 MDHEN and CDR2 SYDVKM come from the germline V gene. V was shortened by 6 bases and J by 9 bases, with 9 bases between the two germline ends. The CDR3 has 11 residues. The CDR3 loop reads CASSMGAPQHF. CDR3 DNA sequence: TGTGCCAGCAGCATGGGAGCGCCCCAGCATTTT.

V is TRBV29-1 and J is TRBJ2-5; D is possibly TRBD1 (6 bases). The CDR3 length is 13 residues. Per the germline V gene, CDR1 is SQVTM and CDR2 is ANQGSEA. The V end was cut by 3 bases, the J end by 9 bases, with 17 bases between. The CDR3 bases are TGCAGCGTTGATCGAACAGGGCGTGGGGCCCAGTACTTC. This sequence encodes CSVDRTGRGAQYF.

The chain links TRBV29-1 to TRBJ2-3, with 7 bases that match TRBD1. There are 13 residues in the CDR3. Germline V gene sequence: CDR1 SQVTM, CDR2 ANQGSEA. Losses at the gene ends were 6 bases for V and 3 bases for J; bases not matched to a gene: 6. CDR3 protein: CSVERQGTDTQYF. The CDR3 DNA reads TGCAGCGTGGAACGACAGGGAACAGATACGCAGTATTTT.

This clone occurred once. This chain uses TRBV7-9 with TRBJ2-3; TRBD2 agrees at 14 bases. The CDR3 length is 15 residues. Germline CDR1 and CDR2: SEHNR and FQNEAQ (reference sequence). V lost 5 bases, J lost 9 bases, and 7 bases stayed unmatched. The DNA of the CDR3 is TGTGCCAGCAGCCACGGGACTAGCGGGAGCGGGACGCAGTATTTT. Amino acids: CASSHGTSGSGTQYF.

The chain combines TRBV4-3 with TRBJ2-1; weak D call: TRBD2 (5 bases). The CDR3 spans 16 residues. Germline V lookup: CDR1 LGHNA, CDR2 YSLEER. V dropped 0 bases and J dropped 2 bases, with 11 bases sitting between them. CDR3 DNA sequence: TGCGCCAGCAGCCAAGAAGGGAGCCCAACCTACAATGAGCAGTTCTTC. Amino acid sequence: CASSQEGSPTYNEQFF.

Note on this clone: The same CDR3 can be traced to other DNA sequences in this sample. This rearrangement joins TRBV28 to TRBJ2-3; 8 bases are a match to TRBD2. V lost 8 bases to trimming and J lost 3 bases; unmatched junction nucleotides: 10. This CDR3 is built from 15 residues. Germline CDR1 MDHEN, CDR2 SYDVKM. The CDR3 is CASSLPGLATDTQYF. CDR3 sequence (DNA): TGTGCCAGCTCGCTTCCCGGACTAGCTACAGATACGCAGTATTTT.

CDR3 residues: CASRLGRTSGNTIYF. CDR3 nucleotides: TGTGCCAGCAGACTAGGGAGAACCTCTGGAAACACCATATATTTT. This sequence joins TRBV7-2 and TRBJ1-3; D not certain. CDR3 length: 15 residues. Germline CDR1 reads SGHTA; CDR2 reads FQGNSA. V was trimmed by 6 bases and J by 0 bases, leaving 12 bases between them.

This chain uses TRBV18 with TRBJ1-3; no firm D call. CDR3 length: 15 amino acids. V was clipped by 0 bases and J by 0 bases, with 6 bases between them. Germline V CDR1 and CDR2: KGHSH, LQKENI. Here the CDR3 reads CASSPPVLSGNTIYF. As DNA, the CDR3 is TGTGCCAGCTCACCACCTGTCCTCTCTGGAAACACCATATATTTT.

The gene calls are TRBV27 and TRBJ2-7; D remains ambiguous. This CDR3 has 15 amino acids. The V gene lost 2 bases and the J gene lost 1 base, with 12 bases spanning the gap. Germline V lookup: CDR1 MNHEY, CDR2 SMNVEV (reference sequence). In DNA form, the CDR3 reads TGTGCCAGCAGTTTAATTTTCGGTGCTTCCTACGAGCAGTACTTC. Translating it yields CASSLIFGASYEQYF.

The CDR3: CASSLWGDETQYF. The CDR3 region has the DNA TGTGCCAGCAGCTTATGGGGGGATGAGACCCAGTACTTC. The gene calls are TRBV7-3 and TRBJ2-5; maybe TRBD2 (6 bases). Germline V CDR1 and CDR2: SGHTA, FQGTGA. CDR3 length: 13 residues. The germline V and J ends were trimmed by 2 bases and 5 bases, with 9 bases remaining between them.

This clone was found once. The chain combines TRBV27 with TRBJ2-5, with D perhaps matching TRBD1 (6 bases). The CDR3 totals 15 residues. The germline CDR1 and CDR2 sequences are MNHEY and SMNVEV (reference sequence). V was shortened by 6 bases and J by 2 bases, with 16 bases between the two germline ends. This CDR3 is CASSRPGQLQETQYF. As DNA, the CDR3 is TGTGCCAGCAGCCGCCCCGGACAGCTGCAAGAGACCCAGTACTTC.

V is TRBV11-3 and J is TRBJ2-1, with 8 bases fitting TRBD1. Losses at the gene ends were 5 bases for V and 2 bases for J; bases not matched to a gene: 5. From germline, CDR1 is SGHNT and CDR2 YENEEA. This CDR3 spans 15 amino acids. CDR3 nucleotides: TGTGCCAGCAGCGCAAGCAGGGGGCCCTACAATGAGCAGTTCTTC. Protein sequence: CASSASRGPYNEQFF.

This clone was found once. The rearrangement joins TRBV5-1 to TRBJ2-5; D remains ambiguous. The CDR3 runs to 14 residues. Trimming stripped 0 bases from V and 1 base from J, with 7 bases between. Germline-derived CDR1 and CDR2 are SGHRS and YFSETQ. CDR3 amino acids: CASSLVPGQETQYF. CDR3 sequence (DNA): TGCGCCAGCAGCTTGGTTCCAGGCCAAGAGACCCAGTACTTC.

The chain combines TRBV6-5 with TRBJ1-4, with 8 bases aligning to TRBD1. The CDR3 has 14 amino acids. Trimming took 0 bases from V and 7 from J; bases not matched to a gene: 1. CDR1 is MNHEY and CDR2 is SVGAGI in the germline V gene. The CDR3 region is CASSYSTGVEKLFF. CDR3 DNA: TGTGCCAGCAGTTACTCGACAGGGGTTGAAAAACTGTTTTTT.